This passage covers 4 T cell receptor beta chains from one sample sequenced in a study of cytomegalovirus exposure and HLA in healthy donors. PCR used 60 Vbeta primers and 13 Jbeta primers. The protocol was immunoSEQ multiplex PCR, while the TCRdb copy is restricted to in-frame clones and leaves out a portion. The top ten hold 1.5% to 2% of the sample, which has around 130,000 clones, about 75% seen once. Material: PBMCs. These receptors all come from a woman aged 30 to 39 in good health and CMV-seronegative.

This clone was observed a single time. V usage is TRBV19 and J usage is TRBJ1-4, with D possibly being TRBD1 (6 bases). The CDR3 totals 16 residues. From germline, CDR1 is LNHDA and CDR2 SQIVND (reference sequence). V shed 5 bases and J shed 1 base, with 14 bases lying between them. CDR3 sequence: CASSAQGRGTNEKLFF. DNA for the CDR3: TGTGCCAGTAGTGCACAGGGTCGGGGAACTAATGAAAAACTGTTTTTT.

This clone has just a few counts. The chain couples TRBV10-3 to TRBJ1-1, with a possible D match to TRBD1 (5 bases). Germline V lookup: CDR1 ENHRY, CDR2 SYGVKD. V was clipped by 4 bases and J by 1 base, with 13 bases between them. This CDR3 comprises 15 residues. DNA of the CDR3: TGTGCCATCAGTGTAAGGGAACAGGAGAACACTGAAGCTTTCTTT. This codes for CAISVREQENTEAFF.

The chain links TRBV6-4 to TRBJ1-5; perhaps TRBD1 as D (5 bases). CDR3 length equals 17 residues. The V end lost 1 base, the J end lost 4 bases, and 17 bases lay between the germline ends. Germline V gene sequence: CDR1 MRHNA, CDR2 SNTAGT. CDR3 sequence reads: CASSDCPGNRGNQPQHF. The CDR3 bases are TGTGCCAGCAGTGACTGCCCAGGGAATAGGGGTAATCAGCCCCAGCATTTT.

In its sample, this clone was seen once. This rearrangement joins TRBV18 to TRBJ2-2; D gene ambiguous. Germline CDR1 KGHSH, CDR2 LQKENI. V gave up 3 bases and J gave up 0 bases, with 5 bases separating them. This CDR3 is 14 amino acids long. CDR3 coding DNA: TGTGCCAGCTCACCTTATTCGAACACCGGGGAGCTGTTTTTT. Residues: CASSPYSNTGELFF.